The sequence of this TCR beta chain was determined in a study of blood T cell repertoires in COVID-19. Across the study: Samples representing acute and convalescent COVID-19 were sourced from the United States, Italy and Spain. T cells, B-cell-depleted T cells, or PBMCs supplied cDNA or gDNA.

CDR3 length: 13 amino acids. The V gene lost 6 bases and the J gene lost 4 bases, with 11 bases spanning the gap. Germline assignment: CDR1 MNHEY and CDR2 SVGEGT. As originally analysed: It was from reference gene primer amplification that nucleated cell counts were estimated. Some clones are missing from TCRdb's copy, which holds only in-frame ones; the method was immunoSEQ multiplex PCR. V and J calls and clone size follow that table, whereas D and trimming were derived from the DNA. Altogether about 300,000 clones are present, more than 70% being singletons, with the ten largest covering 5.5% to 8%.

This TCR was sampled from a woman between 25 and 40 years old who had recovered from COVID-19. The material sequenced was peripheral blood. This chain connects TRBV6-2 or TRBV6-3 to TRBJ2-3, with D perhaps matching TRBD2 (6 bases). This CDR3 is CASSLRRADTQYF. CDR3 bases: TGTGCCAGCAGCCTCCGGAGGGCAGATACGCAGTATTTT.